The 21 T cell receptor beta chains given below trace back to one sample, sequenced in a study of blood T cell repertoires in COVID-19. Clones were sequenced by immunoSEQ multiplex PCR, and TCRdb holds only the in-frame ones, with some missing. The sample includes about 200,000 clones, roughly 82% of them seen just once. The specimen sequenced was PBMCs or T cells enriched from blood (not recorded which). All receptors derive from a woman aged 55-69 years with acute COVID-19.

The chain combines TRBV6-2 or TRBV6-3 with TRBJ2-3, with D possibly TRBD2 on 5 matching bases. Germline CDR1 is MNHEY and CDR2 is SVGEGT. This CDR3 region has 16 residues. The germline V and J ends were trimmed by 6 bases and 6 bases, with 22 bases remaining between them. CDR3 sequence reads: CASSTALATKRDTQYF. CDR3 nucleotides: TGTGCCAGCAGCACGGCCCTAGCTACCAAGCGGGATACGCAGTATTTT.

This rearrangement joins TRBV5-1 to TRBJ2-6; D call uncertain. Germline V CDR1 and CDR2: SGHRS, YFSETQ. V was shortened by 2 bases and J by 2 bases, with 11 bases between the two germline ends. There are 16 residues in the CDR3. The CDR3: CASSFQVSPGANVLTF. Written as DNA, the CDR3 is TGCGCCAGCAGCTTCCAGGTCTCCCCTGGGGCCAACGTCCTGACTTTC.

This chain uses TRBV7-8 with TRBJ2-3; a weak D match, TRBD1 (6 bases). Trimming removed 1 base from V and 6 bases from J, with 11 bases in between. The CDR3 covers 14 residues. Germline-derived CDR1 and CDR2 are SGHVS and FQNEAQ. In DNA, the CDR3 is TGTGCCAGCAGCTTAGTCAGGGGAGCTGATACGCAGTATTTT. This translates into CASSLVRGADTQYF.

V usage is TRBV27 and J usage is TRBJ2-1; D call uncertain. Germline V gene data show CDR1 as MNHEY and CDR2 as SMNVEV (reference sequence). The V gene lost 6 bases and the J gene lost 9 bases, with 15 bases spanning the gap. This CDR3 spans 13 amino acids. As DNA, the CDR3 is TGTGCCAGCAGCCGAGGAGAGTTTGGTGAGCAGTTCTTC. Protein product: CASSRGEFGEQFF.

The CDR3 region is CASSLANAGGNEKLFF. CDR3 DNA sequence: TGCGCCAGCAGCTTGGCTAATGCAGGGGGTAATGAAAAACTGTTTTTT. The genes are TRBV5-1 and TRBJ1-4; 7 nucleotides line up with TRBD1. With 0 bases clipped from V and 4 bases from J, the junction kept 6 bases outside the gene matches. The CDR3 sequence is 16 residues long. Germline lookup yields CDR1 SGHRS and CDR2 YFSETQ.

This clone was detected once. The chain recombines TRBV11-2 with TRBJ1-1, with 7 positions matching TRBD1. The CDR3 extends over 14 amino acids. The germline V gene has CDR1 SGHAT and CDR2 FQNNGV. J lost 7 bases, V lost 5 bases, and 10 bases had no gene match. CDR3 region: CASSHRTGPNEAFF. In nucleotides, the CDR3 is TGTGCCAGCAGCCACAGGACAGGACCGAATGAAGCTTTCTTT. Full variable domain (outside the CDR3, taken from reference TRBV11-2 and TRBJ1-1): EAGVAQSPRYKIIEKRQSVAFWCNPISGHATLYWYQQILGQGPKLLIQFQNNGVVDDSQLPKDRFSAERLKGVDSTLKIQPAKLEDSAVYLCASSHRTGPNEAFFGQGTRLTVV.

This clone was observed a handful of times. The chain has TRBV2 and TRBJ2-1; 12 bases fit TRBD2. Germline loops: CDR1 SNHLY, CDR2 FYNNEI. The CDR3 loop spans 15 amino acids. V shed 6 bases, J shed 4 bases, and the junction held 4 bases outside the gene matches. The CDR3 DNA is TGTGCCAGCAGACGACTAGCGGGGGCGTACAATGAGCAGTTCTTC. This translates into CASRRLAGAYNEQFF.

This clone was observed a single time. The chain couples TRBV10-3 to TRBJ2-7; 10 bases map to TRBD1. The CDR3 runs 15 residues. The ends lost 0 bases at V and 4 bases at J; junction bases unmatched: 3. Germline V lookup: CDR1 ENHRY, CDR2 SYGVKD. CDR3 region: CAISESGQGTYEQYV. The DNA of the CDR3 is TGTGCCATCAGTGAGTCGGGACAGGGGACGTACGAGCAGTACGTC.

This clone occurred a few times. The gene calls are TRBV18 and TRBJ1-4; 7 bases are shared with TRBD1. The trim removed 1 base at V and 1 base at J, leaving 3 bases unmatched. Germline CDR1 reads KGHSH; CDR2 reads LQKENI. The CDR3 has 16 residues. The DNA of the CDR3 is TGTGCCAGCTCACCACTCACAGGGGAAACTAATGAAAAACTGTTTTTT. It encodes CASSPLTGETNEKLFF.

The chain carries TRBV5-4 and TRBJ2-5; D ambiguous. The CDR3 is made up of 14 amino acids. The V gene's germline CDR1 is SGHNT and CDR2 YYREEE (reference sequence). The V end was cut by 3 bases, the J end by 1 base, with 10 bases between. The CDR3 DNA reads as TGTGCCAGCAGCTCAACCGACATCCAAGAGACCCAGTACTTC. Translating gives CASSSTDIQETQYF.

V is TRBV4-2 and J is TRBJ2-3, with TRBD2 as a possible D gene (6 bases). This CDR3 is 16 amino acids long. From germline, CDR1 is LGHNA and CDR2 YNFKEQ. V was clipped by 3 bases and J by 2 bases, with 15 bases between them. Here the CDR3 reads CASSQRGLPDTDTQYF. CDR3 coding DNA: TGTGCCAGCAGCCAGAGAGGACTACCCGACACAGATACGCAGTATTTT.

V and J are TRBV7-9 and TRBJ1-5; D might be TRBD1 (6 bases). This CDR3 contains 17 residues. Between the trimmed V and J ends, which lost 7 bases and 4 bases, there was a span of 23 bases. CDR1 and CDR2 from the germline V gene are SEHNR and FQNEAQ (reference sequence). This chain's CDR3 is CASTRGGGGKGNQPQHF. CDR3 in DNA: TGTGCCAGCACCAGAGGTGGGGGGGGCAAGGGGAATCAGCCCCAGCATTTT.

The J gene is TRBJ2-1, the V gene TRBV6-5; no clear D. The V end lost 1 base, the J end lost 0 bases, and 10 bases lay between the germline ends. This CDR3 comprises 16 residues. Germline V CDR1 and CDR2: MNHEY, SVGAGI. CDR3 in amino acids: CASSYYAGSSYNEQFF. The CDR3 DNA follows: TGTGCCAGCAGTTACTACGCCGGTAGCTCCTACAATGAGCAGTTCTTC.

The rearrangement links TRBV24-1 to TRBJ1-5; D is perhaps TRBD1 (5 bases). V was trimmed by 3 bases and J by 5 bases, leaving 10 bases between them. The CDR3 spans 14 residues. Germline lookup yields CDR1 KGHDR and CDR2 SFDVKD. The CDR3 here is CATSDGGSHQPQHF. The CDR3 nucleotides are TGTGCCACCAGTGATGGGGGGTCGCATCAGCCCCAGCATTTT.

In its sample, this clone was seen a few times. In DNA, the CDR3 is TGTGCCAGCAGTGAAGCAGGGGGCACTGAAGCTTTCTTT. It translates to CASSEAGGTEAFF. The chain combines TRBV25-1 with TRBJ1-1; TRBD1 matches 7 bases. V lost 2 bases, J lost 4 bases, and 1 base stayed unmatched. The CDR3 length is 13 residues. Per germline, CDR1 MGHDK and CDR2 SYGVNS.

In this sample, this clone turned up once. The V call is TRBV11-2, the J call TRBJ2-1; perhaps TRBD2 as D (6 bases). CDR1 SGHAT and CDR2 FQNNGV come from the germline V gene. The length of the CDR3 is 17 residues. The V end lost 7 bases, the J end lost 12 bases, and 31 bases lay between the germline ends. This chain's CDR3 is CASTMGLRLNDPGPQFF. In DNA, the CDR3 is TGTGCCAGCACCATGGGACTCCGGTTGAACGACCCGGGACCGCAGTTCTTC.

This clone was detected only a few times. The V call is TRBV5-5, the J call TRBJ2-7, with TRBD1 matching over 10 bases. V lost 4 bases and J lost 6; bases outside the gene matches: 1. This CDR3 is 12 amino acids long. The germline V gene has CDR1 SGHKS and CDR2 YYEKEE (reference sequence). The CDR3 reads CASSRTGGEQYV. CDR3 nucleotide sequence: TGTGCCAGCAGCCGGACAGGGGGCGAGCAGTACGTC.

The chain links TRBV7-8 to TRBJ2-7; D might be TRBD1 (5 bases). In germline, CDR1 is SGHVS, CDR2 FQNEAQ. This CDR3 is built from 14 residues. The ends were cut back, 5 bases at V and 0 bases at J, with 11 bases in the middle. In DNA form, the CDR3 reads TGTGCCAGCAGCCTGGGGCTGAGCTCCTACGAGCAGTACGTC. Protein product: CASSLGLSSYEQYV.

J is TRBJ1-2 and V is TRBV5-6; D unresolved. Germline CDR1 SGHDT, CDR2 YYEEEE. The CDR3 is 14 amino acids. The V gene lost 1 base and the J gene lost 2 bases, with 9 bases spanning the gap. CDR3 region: CASSLPVANYGYTF. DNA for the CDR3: TGTGCCAGCAGCTTGCCAGTTGCAAACTATGGCTACACCTTC.

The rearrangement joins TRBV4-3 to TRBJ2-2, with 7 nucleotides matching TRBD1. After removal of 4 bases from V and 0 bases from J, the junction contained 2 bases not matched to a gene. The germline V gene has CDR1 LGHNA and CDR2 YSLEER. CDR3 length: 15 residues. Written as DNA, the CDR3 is TGCGCCAGCAGCCTGGGACAGTCGAACACCGGGGAGCTGTTTTTT. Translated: CASSLGQSNTGELFF.

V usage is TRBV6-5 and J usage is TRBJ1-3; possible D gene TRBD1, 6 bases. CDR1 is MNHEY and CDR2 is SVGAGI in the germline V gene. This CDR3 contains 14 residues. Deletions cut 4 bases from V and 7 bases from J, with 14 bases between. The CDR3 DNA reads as TGTGCCAGCAGTTTACAGGGATCCCGGAACACCATATATTTT. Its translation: CASSLQGSRNTIYF.